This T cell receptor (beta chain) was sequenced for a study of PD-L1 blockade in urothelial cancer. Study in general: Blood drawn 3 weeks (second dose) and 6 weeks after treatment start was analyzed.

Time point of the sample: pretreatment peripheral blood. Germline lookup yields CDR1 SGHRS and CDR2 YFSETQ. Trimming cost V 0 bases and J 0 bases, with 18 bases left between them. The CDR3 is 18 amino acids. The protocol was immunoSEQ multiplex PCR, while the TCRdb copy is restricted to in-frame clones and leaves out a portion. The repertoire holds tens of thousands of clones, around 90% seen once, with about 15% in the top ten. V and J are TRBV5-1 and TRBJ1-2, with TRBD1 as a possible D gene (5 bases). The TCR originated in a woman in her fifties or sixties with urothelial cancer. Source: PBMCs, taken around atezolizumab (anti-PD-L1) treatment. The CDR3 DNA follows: TGCGCCAGCAGCTTGGCACCCTTAGGGGTGAGTGCTAACTATGGCTACACCTTC. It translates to CASSLAPLGVSANYGYTF.